These 30 T cell receptor beta chains originate from one sample sequenced in a study of immune cell composition in non-small cell lung cancer. Normal lung was taken at the farthest possible site, at least 3 cm from tumour. Libraries were prepared by immunoSEQ multiplex PCR; TCRdb keeps only in-frame clonotypes and omits some of them. In the table there are 2,500 to 3,500 clones, roughly 77% of which are singletons. Sequencing used non-adjacent lung tissue. The source is a human donor with non-small cell lung cancer.

The chain employs TRBV5-4 and TRBJ2-7; 7 bases fit TRBD1. Trimming cost V 5 bases and J 3 bases; bases outside gene matches: 8. CDR3 size: 14 residues. Germline CDR1 and CDR2: SGHNT and YYREEE (reference sequence). The CDR3 DNA sequence: TGTGCCAGCAGGAGATGGGACAGTTTCTACGAGCAGTACTTC. Amino acid sequence: CASRRWDSFYEQYF. The whole variable domain, remainder taken from reference TRBV5-4 and TRBJ2-7, is ETGVTQSPTHLIKTRGQQVTLRCSSQSGHNTVSWYQQALGQGPQFIFQYYREEENGRGNFPPRFSGLQFPNYSSELNVNALELDDSALYLCASRRWDSFYEQYFGPGTRLTVT.

The V and J genes are TRBV6-4 and TRBJ2-1; 9 bases line up with TRBD2. Germline trimming cut 6 bases from V and 7 bases from J; bases unmatched to any gene: 10. The CDR3 loop spans 15 amino acids. CDR1 and CDR2 (germline): MRHNA, SNTAGT. CDR3 in DNA: TGTGCCAGCAGCCTAACTAGCGGGCCTAATAATGAGCAGTTCTTC. It encodes CASSLTSGPNNEQFF.

This clone was counted only a few times. This chain joins TRBV5-1 and TRBJ2-3; D might be TRBD2 (6 bases). Germline V gene data show CDR1 as SGHRS and CDR2 as YFSETQ. CDR3 length: 13 residues. With 4 bases removed from V and 3 bases from J, the gap between germline ends came to 9 bases. CDR3 protein: CASSPGSTDTQYF. The CDR3 DNA is TGCGCCAGCAGCCCCGGGAGTACAGATACGCAGTATTTT.

V and J are TRBV21-1 and TRBJ2-1; the table's D call TRBD2 went unverified against the DNA. TRBV21-1 is annotated as a pseudogene. CDR3 size: 15 residues. CDR3 region: CASTPSRTGYNEQFF. The DNA of the CDR3 is TGTGCCAGCACCCCCAGCAGGACTGGATACAATGAGCAGTTCTTC.

This rearrangement joins TRBV30 to TRBJ1-1, with 8 nucleotides matching TRBD1. Germline V gene data show CDR1 as GTSNPN and CDR2 as SVGIG (reference sequence). Germline trimming cut 5 bases from V and 4 bases from J; bases unmatched to any gene: 6. The CDR3 consists of 13 residues. The CDR3 loop is CAWAEDRATEAFF. The CDR3 DNA follows: TGTGCCTGGGCCGAGGACAGGGCCACTGAAGCTTTCTTT.

Within the sample, this clone is large (0.1 to 1%). J is TRBJ2-2 and V is TRBV6-5; D is unresolved. V lost 0 bases, J lost 9 bases, and 8 bases lay in between. The CDR3 loop spans 13 amino acids. Germline values: CDR1 MNHEY, CDR2 SVGAGI. This CDR3 reads CASSYSSEWELFF. As DNA, the CDR3 is TGTGCCAGCAGTTACTCGAGTGAATGGGAGCTGTTTTTT.

The chain carries TRBV7-9 and TRBJ2-7; possibly TRBD1 for D (6 bases). There are 14 residues in the CDR3. V lost 5 bases and J lost 3, with 14 bases in between. CDR1 and CDR2 (germline): SEHNR, FQNEAQ (reference sequence). The CDR3 bases are TGTGCCAGCAGCCCCCCAGGGGCCGGCTACGAGCAGTACGTC. It is translated as CASSPPGAGYEQYV.

This chain links TRBV4-1 with TRBJ1-4, with 10 bases aligning to TRBD1. CDR3 length: 17 residues. The junction had 10 bases not matched to a gene; V was cut back by 2 bases and J by 7 bases. Germline-derived CDR1 and CDR2 are MGHRA and YSYEKL. Written as DNA, the CDR3 is TGCGCCAGCAGCCAACCGGGACAGGGGATATCTGGTGAAAAACTGTTTTTT. Translated: CASSQPGQGISGEKLFF.

This clone was recorded a few times. The chain has TRBV5-4 and TRBJ2-7; D remains ambiguous. There are 14 residues in the CDR3. Germline CDR1 is SGHNT and CDR2 is YYREEE (reference sequence). Trimming stripped 0 bases from V and 4 bases from J, with 11 bases between. In nucleotides, the CDR3 is TGTGCCAGCAGCTTGGGTGTTGTCACTTACGAGCAGTACTTC. Translation: CASSLGVVTYEQYF.

The V gene is TRBV10-2, the J gene TRBJ1-6, with a tentative D call TRBD1 (6 bases). Germline loops: CDR1 WSHSY, CDR2 SAAADI. Trimming left V 4 bases short and J 16 bases short, with 14 bases between. The CDR3 extends over 12 amino acids. This CDR3 is CASSGGGPLLHF. The CDR3 bases are TGCGCCAGCAGTGGGGGGGGGCCCCTACTCCACTTT.

CDR3 DNA: TGTGCCAGCGGGCAGGGCACAGATACGCAGTATTTT. Its protein is CASGQGTDTQYF. The chain joins TRBV6-5 to TRBJ2-3; D is ambiguous. Germline V CDR1 and CDR2: MNHEY, SVGAGI. V gave up 8 bases and J gave up 1 base, with 7 bases separating them. The CDR3 length is 12 residues.

This sequence joins TRBV19 and TRBJ2-1; TRBD2 aligns across 13 bases. This CDR3 spans 20 amino acids. V gave up 5 bases and J gave up 0 bases; unmatched junction bases: 13. CDR1 and CDR2 from the germline V gene are LNHDA and SQIVND (reference sequence). For the CDR3, the DNA is TGTGCCAGTAGTCCTCGACTAGCGGGAGGTCCAACTAGCTCCTACAATGAGCAGTTCTTC. Its translation is CASSPRLAGGPTSSYNEQFF.

This clone was observed a few times. The chain couples TRBV9 to TRBJ1-3; D is possibly TRBD1 (5 bases). The V gene's germline CDR1 is SGDLS and CDR2 YYNGEE. V shed 4 bases and J shed 3 bases, with 14 bases lying between them. The CDR3 runs to 15 residues. The CDR3 reads CASSKEGFGGNTIYF. The CDR3 coding sequence is TGTGCCAGCAGCAAGGAGGGGTTTGGTGGAAACACCATATATTTT.

This clone was detected only a few times. This chain joins TRBV5-1 and TRBJ1-2; 7 nucleotides match TRBD1. V shed 6 bases and J 2 bases; nucleotides not matched to a gene: 13. CDR1 and CDR2 from the germline V gene are SGHRS and YFSETQ. The CDR3 covers 16 residues. CDR3 amino acids: CASTLHWTGPNYGYTF. Written as DNA, the CDR3 is TGCGCCAGCACCCTACACTGGACAGGACCCAACTATGGCTACACCTTC.

This clone was recorded a few times. The chain couples TRBV27 to TRBJ2-2, with 11 bases that match TRBD2. This CDR3 has 18 residues. Germline V CDR1 and CDR2: MNHEY, SMNVEV (reference sequence). The J segment lost 6 bases and the V segment lost 2 bases, leaving 11 bases of the junction unmatched. CDR3 in amino acids: CASSLGLAGGTGSGELFF. In nucleotides, the CDR3 is TGTGCCAGCAGTTTAGGGCTAGCGGGAGGTACAGGGTCCGGGGAGCTGTTTTTT.

This chain uses TRBV11-2 with TRBJ2-1; possible D gene TRBD1, 5 bases. Per the germline V gene, CDR1 is SGHAT and CDR2 is FQNNGV. Deletions cut 1 base from V and 7 bases from J, with 8 bases between. This CDR3 has 13 amino acids. In nucleotides, the CDR3 is TGTGCCAGCAGCTTAGTCAGGGTTAATGAGCAGTTCTTC. Residues: CASSLVRVNEQFF.

The chain is built from TRBV29-1 and TRBJ1-2; a weak D match, TRBD1 (6 bases). Trimming took off 7 bases at V and 3 bases at J, with 18 bases between the two ends. The CDR3 contains 14 residues. Germline V gene lookup returns CDR1 SQVTM and CDR2 ANQGSEA. The CDR3 loop reads CSAYHTGPDYGYTF. The CDR3 coding sequence is TGCAGCGCCTATCATACAGGGCCGGACTATGGCTACACCTTC.

This clone was recorded only once. The CDR3 nucleotides are TGCGCCAGCAGCTTGGATGGGACAGGGAACACTGAAGCTTTCTTT. Protein product: CASSLDGTGNTEAFF. This rearrangement joins TRBV5-1 to TRBJ1-1; 8 bases fit TRBD1. The CDR3 runs 15 residues. CDR1 is SGHRS, CDR2 YFSETQ, per germline. V dropped 0 bases and J dropped 1; count of bases not matched to a gene: 2.

The chain combines TRBV30 with TRBJ1-2; D call uncertain. The CDR3 is 13 residues long. V lost 1 base and J lost 3, with 9 bases in between. Germline CDR1 is GTSNPN and CDR2 is SVGIG (reference sequence). CDR3 protein: CAWSGGLDYGYTF. CDR3 sequence (DNA): TGTGCCTGGAGTGGCGGGTTGGACTATGGCTACACCTTC.

This chain links TRBV6-6 with TRBJ2-1; 8 nucleotides agree with TRBD2. Germline V gene data show CDR1 as MNHNY and CDR2 as SVGAGI (reference sequence). Trimming at V came to 6 bases and at J to 2 bases, leaving 6 bases not matched to a gene. The CDR3 length is 15 residues. The CDR3 reads CASSLLAATYNEQFF. CDR3 in DNA: TGTGCCAGCAGCCTACTAGCGGCGACCTACAATGAGCAGTTCTTC.

V and J are TRBV6-6 and TRBJ1-1; D ambiguous. Trimming shortened V by 5 bases and J by 4 bases, and 8 bases separated the two germline ends. This CDR3 has 12 residues. CDR1 and CDR2 from the germline V gene are MNHNY and SVGAGI (reference sequence). The CDR3 loop is CASSRPTTEAFF. For the CDR3, the DNA is TGTGCCAGCAGTCGCCCTACCACTGAAGCTTTCTTT.

There are a few counts of this clone. This CDR3 is also generated by other DNA sequences in the sample. The chain has TRBV30 and TRBJ1-2, with 9 bases fitting TRBD1. Unmatched junction bases numbered 2, after V lost 0 bases and J lost 6 bases. Germline V gene data show CDR1 as GTSNPN and CDR2 as SVGIG (reference sequence). The CDR3 has 13 amino acids. CDR3 region: CAWSVRQGDGYTF. In DNA, the CDR3 is TGTGCCTGGAGTGTAAGACAGGGGGATGGCTACACCTTC. The complete variable domain, with remaining parts taken from reference TRBV30 and TRBJ1-2, reads SQTIHQWPATLVQPVGSPLSLECTVEGTSNPNLYWYRQAAGRGLQLLFYSVGIGQISSEVPQNLSASRPQDRQFILSSKKLLLSDSGFYLCAWSVRQGDGYTFGSGTRLTVV.

The CDR3 DNA reads TGTGCCAGCAGCGTAGAGGCGGGGGGGTGGATTGAGCAGTTCTTC. This translates into CASSVEAGGWIEQFF. This rearrangement joins TRBV9 to TRBJ2-1, with 9 bases aligning to TRBD2. Germline assignment: CDR1 SGDLS and CDR2 YYNGEE. CDR3 length: 15 residues. The V gene end was trimmed by 0 bases and the J gene end by 9 bases; junction bases not matched to a gene: 7.

This clone was seen only once. This chain joins TRBV20-1 and TRBJ1-2; D uncertain. The V end was cut by 3 bases, the J end by 5 bases, with 7 bases between. This CDR3 has 11 residues. The germline V gene has CDR1 DFQATT and CDR2 SNEGSKA (reference sequence). The CDR3 DNA follows: TGCAGTGCTAGGGGAGGGTATGGCTACACCTTC. Encoded protein: CSARGGYGYTF.

This rearrangement joins TRBV2 to TRBJ2-1; 9 nucleotides align to TRBD1. CDR1 is SNHLY and CDR2 is FYNNEI in the germline V gene. V lost 1 base and J lost 9; bases outside the gene matches: 10. The CDR3 has 16 amino acids. CDR3 loop: CASSEVGQGLQGEQFF. The CDR3 nucleotides read TGTGCCAGCAGTGAAGTGGGACAGGGATTACAGGGTGAGCAGTTCTTC.

The chain is built from TRBV2 and TRBJ1-1; perhaps TRBD1 as D (5 bases). Germline V gene data show CDR1 as SNHLY and CDR2 as FYNNEI. Trimming stripped 1 base from V and 6 bases from J, with 12 bases between. This CDR3 comprises 14 residues. The CDR3: CASSEGRARAEAFF. CDR3 bases: TGTGCCAGCAGTGAAGGCAGGGCTCGAGCTGAAGCTTTCTTT.

V is TRBV7-9 and J is TRBJ2-7; D unresolved. Per germline, CDR1 SEHNR and CDR2 FQNEAQ (reference sequence). CDR3 length: 14 residues. The V gene lost 4 bases and the J gene lost 0 bases, with 10 bases spanning the gap. CDR3 sequence reads: CASSSPRSSYEQYF. The CDR3 region has the DNA TGTGCCAGCAGCTCGCCTAGGAGCTCCTACGAGCAGTACTTC.

The chain carries TRBV11-2 and TRBJ2-2; TRBD2 is a possible D gene (6 bases). The V end was cut by 5 bases, the J end by 3 bases, with 16 bases between. The CDR3 has 16 residues. Germline V gene sequence: CDR1 SGHAT, CDR2 FQNNGV. CDR3 in DNA: TGTGCCAGCAGCACGGGACTTTTATCTTACACCGGGGAGCTGTTTTTT. The encoded protein is CASSTGLLSYTGELFF.

This clone ranks as large. V usage is TRBV6-1 and J usage is TRBJ2-7; 10 nucleotides line up with TRBD1. With V trimmed by 7 bases and J by 3 bases, 9 bases remained unmatched. The CDR3 sequence is 15 residues long. Germline-derived CDR1 and CDR2 are MNHNS and SASEGT. CDR3 sequence reads: CASKLRQGANYEQYF. DNA for the CDR3: TGTGCCAGCAAACTAAGACAGGGGGCTAACTACGAGCAGTACTTC.

CDR3 sequence: CASTEGAVVQETQYF. The CDR3 coding sequence is TGTGCCAGCACTGAGGGGGCGGTTGTCCAAGAGACCCAGTACTTC. The chain employs TRBV7-9 and TRBJ2-5; 7 positions match TRBD1. Germline assignment: CDR1 SEHNR and CDR2 FQNEAQ (reference sequence). The CDR3 is made up of 15 amino acids. J lost 1 base, V lost 7 bases, and 9 bases had no gene match.